The rows below give T cell receptor beta chains drawn from one sample of a study of blood T cell repertoires in COVID-19. Libraries were prepared by immunoSEQ multiplex PCR; TCRdb keeps only in-frame clonotypes and omits some of them. This sample has 130,000 to 150,000 clones; about 84% occur once, and the top ten carry over 4%. Sequenced material: peripheral blood. The source of these receptors is a woman aged 45-65 years with acute or convalescent COVID-19. Both conserved end residues are part of each CDR3. The D gene is left open where the match is weak. Some rows mark clone size as missing; the rest say once, few, many or name a class of expanded clone.

D gene,V gene,clone size,J gene,CDR3 DNA,CDR3 protein
TRBD1,TRBV7-2,.,TRBJ1-4,TGTGCCAGCAGCTTAGACAGGGGTAATGAAAAACTGTTTTTT,CASSLDRGNEKLFF
.,TRBV28,.,TRBJ1-1,TGTGCCAGCAGTTTCAGATCGGGGAACACTGAAGCTTTCTTT,CASSFRSGNTEAFF
TRBD1,TRBV7-3,.,TRBJ2-2,TGTGCCAGCAGCACCGGACAGGGGGACACCGGGGAGCTGTTTTTT,CASSTGQGDTGELFF
TRBD1,TRBV5-1,.,TRBJ1-1,TGCGCCAGCAGCTCTGGACAGGGGGCGACTGAAGCTTTCTTT,CASSSGQGATEAFF
.,TRBV28,.,TRBJ1-1,TGTGCCAGCAGCCCAAGACAGCCTAACACTGAAGCTTTCTTT,CASSPRQPNTEAFF
TRBD1,TRBV27,.,TRBJ1-6,TGTGCCAGCAGTTCCCACACGGGACAGGGGGTTTCACCCCTCCACTTT,CASSSHTGQGVSPLHF
.,TRBV18,few,TRBJ1-1,TGTGCCAGCTCACCAGGGGCGGAGAACACTGAAGCTTTCTTT,CASSPGAENTEAFF
.,TRBV4-2,.,TRBJ1-5,TGTGCCAGCAGCCAAGATCACAGTCAGCCCCAGCATTTT,CASSQDHSQPQHF
TRBD1,TRBV7-8,.,TRBJ2-7,TGTGCCAGCAGCTTAGCCGACCGGGACAGGGAAACCTACGAGCAGTACTTC,CASSLADRDRETYEQYF
.,TRBV6-5,.,TRBJ2-7,TGTGCCAGCAGAGCTCGGGGGTTCTACGAGCAGTACTTC,CASRARGFYEQYF
TRBD1,TRBV3-1/TRBV3-2,.,TRBJ2-5,TGTGCCAGCAGCCCGGGACAGGTGGAGACCCAGTACTTC,CASSPGQVETQYF
.,TRBV12-3/TRBV12-4,.,TRBJ1-1,TGTGCCAGCAGTTTAGGAAGAATAGCTGAAGCTTTCTTT,CASSLGRIAEAFF
.,TRBV2,.,TRBJ2-3,TGTGCCAGCAGTCCCCAGGGTGATACGCAGTATTTT,CASSPQGDTQYF
.,TRBV2,.,TRBJ2-1,TGTGCCAGCCCGGTCGGTCTAGGGGCTATGGGGAATGAGCAGTTCTTC,CASPVGLGAMGNEQFF
.,TRBV7-9,.,TRBJ2-7,TGTGCCAGCAGTCAAAATACAGACTACGAGCAGTACTTC,CASSQNTDYEQYF
TRBD1,TRBV5-1,.,TRBJ2-3,TGCGCCAGCAGCTACTCCGGGACAGGTGGTGAGACGCAGTATTTT,CASSYSGTGGETQYF
.,TRBV29-1,.,TRBJ2-7,TGCAGCGTACAGAAACAGGGCCCCCCCTACGAGCAGTACTTC,CSVQKQGPPYEQYF
TRBD1,TRBV4-2,.,TRBJ1-3,TGTGCCAGCAGCCCGGGACAGGGGAGCCCTGGAAACACCATATATTTT,CASSPGQGSPGNTIYF
.,TRBV4-2,few,TRBJ1-4,TGTGCCAGCAGTCTTACAGGGAAGGCAACTAATGAAAAACTGTTTTTT,CASSLTGKATNEKLFF
.,TRBV3-1/TRBV3-2,.,TRBJ2-3,TGTGCCAGCAGCCAAGGGACTCCCTCTGGGCAGTATTTT,CASSQGTPSGQYF
.,TRBV27,.,TRBJ1-1,TGTGCCAGCAGTTTATCGATACAGAACACTGAAGCTTTCTTT,CASSLSIQNTEAFF
.,TRBV27,few,TRBJ2-3,TGTGCCAGCAGTCCAAGTCAGGGAGGAGCAGATACGCAGTATTTT,CASSPSQGGADTQYF
.,TRBV5-1,.,TRBJ1-1,TGCGCCAGCAGGCCGTCCGGAGGGAACACTGAAGCTTTCTTT,CASRPSGGNTEAFF
.,TRBV12-5,.,TRBJ2-1,TGTGCTAGTGCGACTCGTACAGGAGACTTCAATGAGCAGTTCTTC,CASATRTGDFNEQFF
TRBD2,TRBV19,.,TRBJ2-3,TGTGCCAGTAGTATCGTTGCGGGGGGGTATGTCGGCACAGATACGCAGTATTTT,CASSIVAGGYVGTDTQYF
TRBD2,TRBV19,.,TRBJ2-7,TGTGCCAGTAGTGTACAGGGGACTAGCGGAAACTACGAGCAGTACTTC,CASSVQGTSGNYEQYF
.,TRBV19,.,TRBJ1-5,TGTGCCAGGCACAGGGTCGCGAATCAGCCCCAGCATTTT,CARHRVANQPQHF